This TCR beta chain emerged from a study of CD8+CD57+ T cells in acquired aplastic anemia. Study-level results: Any difference that existed in CD8+ Simpson's diversity between patients and controls was not significant.

The use of genomic DNA as template underpinned the TCR beta VDJ and CDR3 profiling. TCRdb reprocessed the reads with MiXCR, giving one entry per CDR3 protein. The top ten clones hold around a tenth of a sample with approximately 190,000 distinct CDR3 sequences, approximately 48% of them seen once. CDR1 is KGHDR, CDR2 SFDVKD, per germline. Deletions cut 0 bases from V and 4 bases from J, with 3 bases between. This CDR3 is built from 13 residues. This clonotype was counted between two and nine times. The antigen is not known. Whoever was chosen for sequencing had shown CD8+CD57+ cell expansion by flow cytometry. Every one of the patients had aplastic anemia (severe, acquired).

The TCR sequence derives from a human donor with aplastic anemia. Sequenced: sorted CD4+, CD8+, or CD8+CD57+ T cells (not recorded which) from PBMCs. J is TRBJ1-5 and V is TRBV24-1; D not resolved. The CDR3 coding sequence is TGTGCCACCAGTGATTTGCCAAATCAGCCCCAGCATTTT. Its translation is CATSDLPNQPQHF.